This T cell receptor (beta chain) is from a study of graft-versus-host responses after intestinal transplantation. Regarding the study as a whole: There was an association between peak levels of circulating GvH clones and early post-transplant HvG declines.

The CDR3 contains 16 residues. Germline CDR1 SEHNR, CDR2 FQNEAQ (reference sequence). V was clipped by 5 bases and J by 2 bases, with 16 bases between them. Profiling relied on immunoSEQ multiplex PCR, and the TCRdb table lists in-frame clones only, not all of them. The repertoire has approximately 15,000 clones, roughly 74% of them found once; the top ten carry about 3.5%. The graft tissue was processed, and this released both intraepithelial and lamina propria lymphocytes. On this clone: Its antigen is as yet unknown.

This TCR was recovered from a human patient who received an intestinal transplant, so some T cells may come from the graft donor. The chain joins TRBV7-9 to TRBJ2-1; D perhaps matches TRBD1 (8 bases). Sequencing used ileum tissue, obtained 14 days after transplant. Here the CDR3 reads CASSKSGDRPYNEQFF. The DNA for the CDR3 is TGTGCCAGCAGCAAAAGCGGGGACAGGCCCTACAATGAGCAGTTCTTC.